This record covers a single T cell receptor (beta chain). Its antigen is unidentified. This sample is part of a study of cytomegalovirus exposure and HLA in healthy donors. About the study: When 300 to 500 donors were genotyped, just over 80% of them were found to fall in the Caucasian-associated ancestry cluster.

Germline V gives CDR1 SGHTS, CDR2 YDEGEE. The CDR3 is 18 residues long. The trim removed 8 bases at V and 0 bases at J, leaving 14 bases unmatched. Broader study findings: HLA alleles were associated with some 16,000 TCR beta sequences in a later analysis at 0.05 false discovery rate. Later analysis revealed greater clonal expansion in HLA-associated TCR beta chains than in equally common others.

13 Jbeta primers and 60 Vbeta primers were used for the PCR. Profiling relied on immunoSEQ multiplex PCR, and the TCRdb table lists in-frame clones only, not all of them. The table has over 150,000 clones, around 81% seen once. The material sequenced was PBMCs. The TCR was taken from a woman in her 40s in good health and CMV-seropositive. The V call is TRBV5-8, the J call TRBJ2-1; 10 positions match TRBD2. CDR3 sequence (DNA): TGTGCCAGTCCCGGAGGTAGCGGGAGGAGGAGCTCCTACAATGAGCAGTTCTTC. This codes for CASPGGSGRRSSYNEQFF.